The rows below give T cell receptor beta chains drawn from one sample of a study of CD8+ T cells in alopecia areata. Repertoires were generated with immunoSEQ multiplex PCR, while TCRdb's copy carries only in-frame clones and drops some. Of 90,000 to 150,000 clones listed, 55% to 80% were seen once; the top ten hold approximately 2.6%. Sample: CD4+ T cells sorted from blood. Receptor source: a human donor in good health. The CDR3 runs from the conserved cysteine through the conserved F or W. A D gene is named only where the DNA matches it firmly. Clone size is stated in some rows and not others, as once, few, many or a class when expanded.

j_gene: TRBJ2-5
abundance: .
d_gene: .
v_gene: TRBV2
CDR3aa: CASIPPTRTAQETQYF
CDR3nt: TGTGCCAGCATTCCCCCAACCAGGACAGCACAAGAGACCCAGTACTTC

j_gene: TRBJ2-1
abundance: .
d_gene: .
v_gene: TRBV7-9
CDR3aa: CASSQTYNEQFF
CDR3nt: TGTGCCAGCAGCCAAACCTACAATGAGCAGTTCTTC

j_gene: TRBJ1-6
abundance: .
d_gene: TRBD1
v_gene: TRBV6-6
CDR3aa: CASKDRVSSPLHF
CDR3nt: TGTGCCAGCAAGGACAGGGTCAGTTCACCCCTCCACTTT

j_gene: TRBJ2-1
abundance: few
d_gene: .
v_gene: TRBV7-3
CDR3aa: CASSLTPDNEQFF
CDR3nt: TGTGCCAGCAGCTTAACGCCAGACAATGAGCAGTTCTTC

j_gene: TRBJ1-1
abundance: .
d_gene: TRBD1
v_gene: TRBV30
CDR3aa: CAWSRGQNTEAFF
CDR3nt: TGTGCCTGGAGTAGGGGGCAAAACACTGAAGCTTTCTTT

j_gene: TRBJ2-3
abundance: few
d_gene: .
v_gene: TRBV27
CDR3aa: CASSLSKRSTDTQYF
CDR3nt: TGTGCCAGCAGTTTATCGAAGAGAAGCACAGATACGCAGTATTTT

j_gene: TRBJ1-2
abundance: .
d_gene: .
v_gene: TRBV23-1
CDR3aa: CASSHKGSVRYMVPGYTF
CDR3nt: TGCGCCAGCAGCCATAAAGGGTCCGTGAGATACATGGTGCCCGGCTACACCTTC

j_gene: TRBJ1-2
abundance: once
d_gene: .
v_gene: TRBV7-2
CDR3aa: CASSLIRQGQGYTF
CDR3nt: TGTGCCAGCAGCTTAATCAGGCAGGGGCAGGGCTACACCTTC

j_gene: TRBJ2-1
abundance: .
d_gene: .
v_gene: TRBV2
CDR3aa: CASSGQREYNEQFF
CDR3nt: TGTGCCAGCAGTGGCCAGAGGGAGTACAATGAGCAGTTCTTC

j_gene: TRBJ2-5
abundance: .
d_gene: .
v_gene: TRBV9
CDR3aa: CASSVAVLGGETQYF
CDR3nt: TGTGCCAGCAGCGTCGCGGTGCTGGGCGGAGAGACCCAGTACTTC

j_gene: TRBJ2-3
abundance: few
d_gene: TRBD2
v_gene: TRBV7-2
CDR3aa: CASSFLAGVQYF
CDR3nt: TGTGCCAGCAGCTTCCTAGCGGGAGTGCAGTATTTT

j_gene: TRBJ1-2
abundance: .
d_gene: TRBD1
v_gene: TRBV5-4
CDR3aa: CASSLDRQGASGYTF
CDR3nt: TGTGCCAGCAGCTTAGATCGACAGGGGGCTAGCGGCTACACCTTC

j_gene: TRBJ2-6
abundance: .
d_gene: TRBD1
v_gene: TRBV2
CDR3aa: CASSRDRAGANVLTF
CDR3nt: TGTGCCAGCAGTCGCGACAGGGCTGGGGCCAACGTCCTGACTTTC

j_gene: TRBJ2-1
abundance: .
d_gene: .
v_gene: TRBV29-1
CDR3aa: CSVRGILNNEQFF
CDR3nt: TGCAGCGTTCGGGGGATACTTAACAATGAGCAGTTCTTC

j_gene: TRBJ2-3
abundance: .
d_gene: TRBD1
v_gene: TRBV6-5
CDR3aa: CASSYSWTGRTDTQYF
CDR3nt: TGTGCCAGCAGTTACTCCTGGACAGGACGCACAGATACGCAGTATTTT

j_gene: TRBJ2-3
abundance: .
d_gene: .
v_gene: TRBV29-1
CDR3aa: CSVLEYDTDTQYF
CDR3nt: TGCAGCGTTCTCGAATATGACACAGATACGCAGTATTTT

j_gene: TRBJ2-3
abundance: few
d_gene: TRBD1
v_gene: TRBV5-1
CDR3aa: CASSLIPTGGTDTQYF
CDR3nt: TGCGCCAGCAGCTTGATCCCCACAGGGGGCACGGATACGCAGTATTTT

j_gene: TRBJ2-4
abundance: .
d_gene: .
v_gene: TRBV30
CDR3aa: CAWSFTTSDYQYF
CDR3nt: TGTGCCTGGAGTTTTACGACGTCGGACTATCAGTACTTC

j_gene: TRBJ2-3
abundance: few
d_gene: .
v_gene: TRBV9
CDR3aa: CASSVAGTSTDTQYF
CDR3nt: TGTGCCAGCAGCGTAGCAGGGACTAGCACAGATACGCAGTATTTT

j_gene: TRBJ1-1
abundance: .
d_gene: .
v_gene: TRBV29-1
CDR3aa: CSVGGVNGALNTEAFF
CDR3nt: TGCAGCGTTGGGGGGGTAAATGGCGCACTGAACACTGAAGCTTTCTTT

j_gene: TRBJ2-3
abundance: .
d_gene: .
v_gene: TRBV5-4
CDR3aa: CASSLITDTQYF
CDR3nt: TGTGCCAGCAGCTTGATCACAGATACGCAGTATTTT

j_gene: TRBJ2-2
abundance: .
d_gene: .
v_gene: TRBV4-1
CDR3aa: CASSQVGSNTGELFF
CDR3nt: TGCGCCAGCAGCCAAGTGGGCAGCAACACCGGGGAGCTGTTTTTT

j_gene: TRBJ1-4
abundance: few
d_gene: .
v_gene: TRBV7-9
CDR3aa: CASSRGNEKLFF
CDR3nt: TGTGCCAGCAGCCGAGGGAATGAAAAACTGTTTTTT

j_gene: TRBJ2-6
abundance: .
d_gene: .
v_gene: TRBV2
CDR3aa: CASRREEASGANVLTF
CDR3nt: TGTGCCAGCAGGAGAGAAGAAGCCTCTGGGGCCAACGTCCTGACTTTC

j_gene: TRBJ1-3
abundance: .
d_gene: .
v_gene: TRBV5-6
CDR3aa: CASSLGQKPGNTIYF
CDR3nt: TGTGCCAGCAGCTTGGGGCAGAAACCTGGAAACACCATATATTTT

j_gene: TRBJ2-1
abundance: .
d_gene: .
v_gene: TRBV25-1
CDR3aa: CASSDGFRPYNEQFF
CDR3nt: TGTGCCAGCAGTGACGGCTTTCGCCCCTACAATGAGCAGTTCTTC

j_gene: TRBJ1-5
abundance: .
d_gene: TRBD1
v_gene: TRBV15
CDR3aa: CATSRPGTGGPNQPQHF
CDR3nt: TGTGCCACCAGCAGACCCGGGACAGGGGGCCCGAATCAGCCCCAGCATTTT

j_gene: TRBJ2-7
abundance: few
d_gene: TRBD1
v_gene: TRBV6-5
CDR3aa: CASSTGQGAKQYF
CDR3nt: TGTGCCAGCAGTACCGGACAGGGGGCAAAGCAGTACTTC

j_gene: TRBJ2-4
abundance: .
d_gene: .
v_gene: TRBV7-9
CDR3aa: CASSPLVGAKNIQYF
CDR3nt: TGTGCCAGCAGCCCGCTAGTCGGAGCCAAAAACATTCAGTACTTC

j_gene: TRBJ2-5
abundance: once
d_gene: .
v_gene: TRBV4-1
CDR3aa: CASSRARRETQYF
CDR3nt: TGCGCCAGCAGTCGGGCCCGAAGGGAGACCCAGTACTTC

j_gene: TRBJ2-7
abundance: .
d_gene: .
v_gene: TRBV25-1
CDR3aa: CASSGTTYEQYF
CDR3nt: TGTGCCAGCAGTGGGACAACCTACGAGCAGTACTTC

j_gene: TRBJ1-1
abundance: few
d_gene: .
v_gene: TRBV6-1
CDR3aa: CASRTDGKNTEAFF
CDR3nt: TGTGCCAGCAGGACCGACGGGAAGAACACTGAAGCTTTCTTT

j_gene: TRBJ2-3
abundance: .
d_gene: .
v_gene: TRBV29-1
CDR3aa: CSSRTDTQYF
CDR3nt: TGCAGCTCCAGGACAGATACGCAGTATTTT

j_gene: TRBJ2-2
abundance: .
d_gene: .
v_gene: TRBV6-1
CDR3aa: CASSNTGELFF
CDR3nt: TGTGCCAGCAGTAACACCGGGGAGCTGTTTTTT

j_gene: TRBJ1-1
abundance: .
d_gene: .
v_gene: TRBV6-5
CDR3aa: CASSYAGFNTEAFF
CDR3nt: TGTGCCAGCAGTTACGCAGGATTCAACACTGAAGCTTTCTTT

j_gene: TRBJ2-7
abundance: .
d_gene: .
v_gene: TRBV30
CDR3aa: CAWSPRPYEQYF
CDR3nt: TGTGCCTGGAGTCCCCGACCCTACGAGCAGTACTTC

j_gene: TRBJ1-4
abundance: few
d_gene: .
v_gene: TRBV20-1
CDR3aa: CSASRGEKLFF
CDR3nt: TGCAGTGCTTCGCGGGGTGAAAAACTGTTTTTT

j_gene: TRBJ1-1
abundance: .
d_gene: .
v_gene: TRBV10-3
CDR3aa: CASRENTEAFF
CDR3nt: TGTGCCTCCCGGGAGAACACTGAAGCTTTCTTT

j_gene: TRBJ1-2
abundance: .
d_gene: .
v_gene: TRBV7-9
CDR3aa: CASRGGAPNSGYTF
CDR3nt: TGTGCCAGCAGGGGAGGGGCTCCAAACTCTGGCTACACCTTC

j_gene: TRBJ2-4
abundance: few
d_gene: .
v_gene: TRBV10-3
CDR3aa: CAISQESNIQYF
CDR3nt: TGTGCCATCAGTCAGGAATCAAACATTCAGTACTTC

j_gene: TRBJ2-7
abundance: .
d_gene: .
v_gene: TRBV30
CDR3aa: CAWSAVRSYEQYF
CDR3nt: TGTGCCTGGAGTGCCGTCCGATCCTACGAGCAGTACTTC

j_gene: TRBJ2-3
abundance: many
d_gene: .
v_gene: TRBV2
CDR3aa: CASKRSGWADTQYF
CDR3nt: TGTGCCAGCAAAAGGTCAGGGTGGGCGGATACGCAGTATTTT

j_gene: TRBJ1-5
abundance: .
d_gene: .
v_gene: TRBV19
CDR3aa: CATKRRENQPQHF
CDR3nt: TGTGCCACCAAACGCAGGGAAAATCAGCCCCAGCATTTT